This T cell receptor beta chain was captured by sequencing in a study of patients and donors after allogeneic stem cell transplantation. V gave up 7 bases and J gave up 4 bases, with 20 bases separating them. The length of the CDR3 is 16 residues. TCRdb reanalysed the RT-PCR reads using MiXCR and keeps one entry per CDR3 protein. The sample includes more than 850,000 distinct CDR3 sequences, approximately 18% seen only once; the top ten take roughly 6%. The source material was blood, either unsorted or a sorted T cell fraction (not recorded which). The chain recombines TRBV12-3 or TRBV12-4 with TRBJ2-1, with a tentative D call TRBD1 (5 bases). The TCR sequence derives from a human donor who was either an allogeneic HSCT recipient or a stem cell or donor lymphocyte infusion donor (not recorded which). It is not recorded whose cells these are; they may come from a transplant donor. CDR3 sequence (DNA): TGTGCCAGCATCTTGGGGCCCCAAGGACGGTACAATGAGCAGTTCTTC. It yields the protein CASILGPQGRYNEQFF.